This T cell receptor beta chain was recovered during a study of shared clonotypes between healthy human individuals. Whole-study context: Donor composition was a couple of women and a few men, aged 18 to 49. Study results and limitations: Sequencing of the sorted subsets was shown by rarefaction to be incomplete despite large depth. Naive CD4 clonotype sharing across a few donors was 4.5% to 6%.

CD4+ cell separation produced CD45RA+ naive and CD45RA-negative memory subsets. Regarding this clone: Its matching antigen is unknown.

Assay: immunoSEQ multiplex PCR; the TCRdb copy retains only in-frame clones and omits some. There are about 2 million clones in the sample; roughly 95% occur only once, and under 0.15% lies in the top ten. What was sequenced was naive CD4+ T cells sorted from blood. Subset meaning: CD45RA+ positively selected. The source of this sequence is a young man in good health.

CDR3 sequence reads: CASSSVMNTEAFF. The CDR3 DNA follows: TGTGCCAGCTCATCGGTTATGAACACTGAAGCTTTCTTT. The chain employs TRBV18 and TRBJ1-1, with unresolved D. The CDR3 covers 13 residues. CDR1 is KGHSH and CDR2 is LQKENI in the germline V gene. Trimming pared 5 bases from V and 0 bases from J, leaving 7 bases between. Looking up the rest from reference TRBV18 and TRBJ1-1 gives the full variable domain: NAGVMQNPRHLVRRRGQEARLRCSPMKGHSHVYWYRQLPEEGLKFMVYLQKENIIDESGMPKERFSAEFPKEGPSILRIQQVVRGDSAAYFCASSSVMNTEAFFGQGTRLTVV.